The sequence of this T cell receptor (beta chain) was determined in a study of control samples from healthy donors and cancer patients. This clone was seen once. Assay: immunoSEQ multiplex PCR; the TCRdb copy retains only in-frame clones and omits some. This sample has tens of thousands of clones; approximately 95% occur once, and the top ten carry about 2.4%. CDR1 and CDR2 from the germline V gene are SGHDN and FVKESK. Trimming stripped 0 bases from V and 8 bases from J, with 19 bases between. The CDR3 length is 17 residues. The receptor's source is a man aged 25 to 45 in good health. Input material: blood. The chain couples TRBV14 to TRBJ1-4; maybe TRBD1 (5 bases). CDR3 nucleotide sequence: TGTGCCAGCAGCCAAGAATCCGGGACGCCGATCCGCGAAAAACTGTTTTTT. Its translation: CASSQESGTPIREKLFF.